The 10 T cell receptor beta chains reported below all come from one sample, sequenced in a study of T cells in Graves' hyperthyroidism and ophthalmopathy. Researchers amplified the TCR beta CDR3 regions from RNA transcripts. When the TCR CDR3 underwent first-round RT-PCR, the HTBI primer set was used. Via MiXCR, TCRdb re-called the multiplex PCR reads, giving one row per CDR3 protein. The data hold 450,000 to 650,000 distinct CDR3 sequences, with approximately 14% observed a single time. Sequenced: blood. These TCRs come from a woman younger than 35 with Graves' ophthalmopathy.

This clonotype has at least ten counts. The J gene is TRBJ2-2, the V gene TRBV19; weak D call: TRBD1 (6 bases). The CDR3 contains 15 residues. Deletions cut 7 bases from V and 5 bases from J, with 17 bases between. Germline CDR1 reads LNHDA; CDR2 reads SQIVND (reference sequence). Here the CDR3 DNA reads TGTGCCAGTAAGGTCGCAGGGGAATGGACCGGGGAGCTGTTTTTT. It codes for CASKVAGEWTGELFF.

This clonotype was counted ten times or more. The J gene is TRBJ1-2, the V gene TRBV13, with D uncertain. The CDR3 runs to 14 residues. Germline V lookup: CDR1 PRHDT, CDR2 FYEKMQ (reference sequence). V was clipped by 4 bases and J by 7 bases, with 16 bases between them. CDR3 sequence: CASSWAGGKRGYTF. Written as DNA, the CDR3 is TGTGCCAGCAGCTGGGCCGGTGGGAAACGTGGCTACACCTTC.

There are many counts of this clonotype. V gene TRBV28 combines with J gene TRBJ2-7; TRBD1 matches 7 bases. The CDR3 is 15 amino acids. Germline CDR1 MDHEN, CDR2 SYDVKM. The J segment lost 1 base and the V segment lost 6 bases, leaving 9 bases of the junction unmatched. Here the CDR3 reads CASSLTGTVSYEQYF. CDR3 coding DNA: TGTGCCAGCAGCTTGACCGGGACAGTATCCTACGAGCAGTACTTC.

This clonotype was seen at least ten times. This chain links TRBV27 with TRBJ2-1, with unresolved D. This CDR3 has 15 residues. Germline V gene sequence: CDR1 MNHEY, CDR2 SMNVEV (reference sequence). V was pared by 3 bases and J by 8 bases, with 17 bases between. The CDR3 sequence: CASSLGYRVRDEQFF. DNA for the CDR3: TGTGCCAGCAGTTTGGGGTATAGGGTTCGGGATGAGCAGTTCTTC.

This clonotype was seen ten or more times. The rearrangement joins TRBV27 to TRBJ2-4, with 9 bases lining up with TRBD2. J lost 4 bases, V lost 6 bases, and 1 base had no gene match. CDR1 is MNHEY and CDR2 is SMNVEV in the germline V gene (reference sequence). The CDR3 is 13 amino acids. The CDR3 nucleotides read TGTGCCAGCAGGCTAGCGGGAAAAAACATTCAGTACTTC. Protein: CASRLAGKNIQYF.

In nucleotides, the CDR3 is TGTGCCAGTAGTATAATAGCGGACTCCTACAATGAGCAGTTCTTC. Its protein is CASSIIADSYNEQFF. This chain uses TRBV19 with TRBJ2-1; the D gene is possibly TRBD2 (6 bases). The germline V and J ends were trimmed by 2 bases and 0 bases, with 8 bases remaining between them. The CDR3 contains 15 residues. Germline CDR1 LNHDA, CDR2 SQIVND (reference sequence).

In the case of this clonotype: At one boundary the junction diverges from the germline segment, which might be a read error. This rearrangement joins TRBV19 to TRBJ2-1, with D tentatively TRBD1 (6 bases). The CDR3 is 14 residues long. In germline, CDR1 is LNHDA, CDR2 SQIVND (reference sequence). The CDR3 spells CAGSILTGGNEQFF. The CDR3 DNA reads as TGTGCCGGTAGTATATTGACAGGTGGCAATGAGCAGTTCTTC.

This clonotype was recorded at least ten times. This chain links TRBV3-1 with TRBJ1-6; 10 positions agree with TRBD1. This CDR3 region has 16 residues. The germline gives CDR1 LGHDT, CDR2 YNNKEL (reference sequence). The ends lost 2 bases at V and 9 bases at J; junction bases unmatched: 7. DNA of the CDR3: TGTGCCAGCAGCCAACTGCCGGGACAGGGGAGTTCACCCCTCCACTTT. It is translated as CASSQLPGQGSSPLHF. The whole variable domain, remainder taken from reference TRBV3-1 and TRBJ1-6, is DTAVSQTPKYLVTQMGNDKSIKCEQNLGHDTMYWYKQDSKKFLKIMFSYNNKELIINETVPNRFSPKSPDKAHLNLHINSLELGDSAVYFCASSQLPGQGSSPLHFGNGTRLTVT.

The sample holds many counts of this clonotype. The V gene is TRBV7-9, the J gene TRBJ2-7, with 13 positions matching TRBD2. Germline V gene sequence: CDR1 SEHNR, CDR2 FQNEAQ (reference sequence). V shed 4 bases, J shed 5 bases, and the junction held 2 bases outside the gene matches. The CDR3 covers 14 residues. CDR3 loop: CASSSGTSGNEQYF. The CDR3 DNA reads TGTGCCAGCAGCTCCGGGACTAGCGGGAACGAGCAGTACTTC. Using reference TRBV7-9 and TRBJ2-7 for the parts outside the CDR3, the full variable domain is DTGVSQNPRHKITKRGQNVTFRCDPISEHNRLYWYRQTLGQGPEFLTYFQNEAQLEKSRLLSDRFSAERPKGSFSTLEIQRTEQGDSAMYLCASSSGTSGNEQYFGPGTRLTVT.

The table lists this clonotype with many counts. CDR3 region: CASSLSTGVYTNEKLFF. For the CDR3, the DNA is TGTGCCAGCAGTCTCTCGACAGGGGTGTATACTAATGAAAAACTGTTTTTT. V is TRBV3-1 and J is TRBJ1-4; 8 bases line up with TRBD1. The germline V gene encodes CDR1 LGHDT and CDR2 YNNKEL (reference sequence). The CDR3 runs to 17 residues. V lost 6 bases to trimming and J lost 2 bases; unmatched junction nucleotides: 11.